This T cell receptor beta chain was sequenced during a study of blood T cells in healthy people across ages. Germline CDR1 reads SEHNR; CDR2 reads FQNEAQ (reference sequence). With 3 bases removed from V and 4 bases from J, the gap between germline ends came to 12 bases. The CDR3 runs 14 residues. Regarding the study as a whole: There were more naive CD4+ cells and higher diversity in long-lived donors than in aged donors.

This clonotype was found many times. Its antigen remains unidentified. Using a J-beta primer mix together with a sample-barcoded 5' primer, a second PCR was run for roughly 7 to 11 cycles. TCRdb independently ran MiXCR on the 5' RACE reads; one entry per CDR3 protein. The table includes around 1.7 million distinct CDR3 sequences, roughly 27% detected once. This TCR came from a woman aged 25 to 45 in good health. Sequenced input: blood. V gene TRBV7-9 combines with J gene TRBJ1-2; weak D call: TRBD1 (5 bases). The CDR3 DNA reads TGTGCCAGCAGCTTCACGACAGAGGGCTATGGCTACACCTTC. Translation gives CASSFTTEGYGYTF.